This TCR beta chain came from a study of response to subunit inactivated influenza vaccine listed by TCRdb under 2018. The study in broad terms: To follow how T cells responded to a trivalent subunit inactivated influenza vaccine, the researchers relied on deep quantitative profiling of the T cell receptor repertoire. Points the paper makes about the study in general: It was suggested by the authors that each seasonal influenza vaccination may recruit only a limited number of new T cells.

This clonotype was picked up many times. Its recognized antigen is unknown. No base-level quality is on record; no much larger clone is a single base apart. Between the V and J ends, shortened by 7 bases and 7 bases respectively, the junction contains 15 bases. The CDR3 has 13 amino acids, counting the end cysteine and phenylalanine. Only CDR3 DNA is held: 39 bases, read in frame from base 1. Receptor libraries were prepared by RT-PCR. Sequencing was carried out with an Illumina HiSeq 2500. TCRdb reworked the public reads: Q25 trimming with fastp, MiXCR clone assembly, productive beta chains retained. Each CDR3 protein appears once, grouped with its most common genes and DNA. For this sample the table gives 550,000 to 600,000 distinct CDR3 sequences, of which about 11% were detected only once. About a tenth of the sample lies in the top ten.

This TCR was recovered from a man over 45 who received an inactivated influenza vaccine. Donor details come from another sample of the same person, matched by shared clones. The rearrangement combines TRBV12-3 or TRBV12-4 with TRBJ2-3, with TRBD1 as a weak D call on 6 bases. Sequencing used PBMCs from blood, obtained on the day of vaccination. The nucleotides are TGTGCCAGCAAAAGCACAGGGATTTATACGCAGTATTTT. This gives the protein CASKSTGIYTQYF.